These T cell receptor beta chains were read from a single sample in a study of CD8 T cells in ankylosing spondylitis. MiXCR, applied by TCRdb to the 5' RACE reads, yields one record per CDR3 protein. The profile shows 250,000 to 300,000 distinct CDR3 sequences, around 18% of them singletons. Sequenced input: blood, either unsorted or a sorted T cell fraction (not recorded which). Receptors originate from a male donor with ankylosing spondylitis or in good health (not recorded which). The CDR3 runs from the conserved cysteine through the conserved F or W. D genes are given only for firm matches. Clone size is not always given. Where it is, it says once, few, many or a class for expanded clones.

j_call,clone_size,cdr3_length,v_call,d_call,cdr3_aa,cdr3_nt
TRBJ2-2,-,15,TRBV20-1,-,CSARVWADNTGELFF,TGCAGTGCTAGAGTGTGGGCGGATAACACCGGGGAGCTGTTTTTT
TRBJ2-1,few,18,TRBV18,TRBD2,CASSPPVSGGTTYNEQFF,TGTGCCAGCTCACCACCGGTTAGCGGGGGTACAACCTACAATGAGCAGTTCTTC
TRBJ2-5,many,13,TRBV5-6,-,CASSFSGGETQYF,TGTGCCAGCAGCTTTTCCGGGGGAGAGACCCAGTACTTC
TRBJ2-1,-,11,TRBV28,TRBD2,CASRGGTKQFF,TGTGCCAGCAGGGGTGGGACTAAGCAGTTCTTC
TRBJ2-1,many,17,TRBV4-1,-,CASSQDQRGMGYNEQFF,TGCGCCAGCAGCCAAGATCAGAGGGGGATGGGCTACAATGAGCAGTTCTTC
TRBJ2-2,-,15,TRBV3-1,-,CASSQLGKGTGELFF,TGTGCCAGCAGCCAGTTAGGGAAAGGCACCGGGGAGCTGTTTTTT
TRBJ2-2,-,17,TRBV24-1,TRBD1,CATSALRGQENTGELFF,TGTGCCACCAGTGCCCTAAGGGGACAGGAGAACACCGGGGAGCTGTTTTTT
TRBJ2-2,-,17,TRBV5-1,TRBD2,CASRLASGGPNTGELFF,TGCGCCAGCAGGCTGGCTAGCGGGGGGCCGAACACCGGGGAGCTGTTTTTT
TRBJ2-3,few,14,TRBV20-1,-,CSANLMGATDTQYF,TGCAGTGCTAACCTCATGGGGGCCACAGATACGCAGTATTTT
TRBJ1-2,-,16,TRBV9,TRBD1,CASSVGDRAKWDGYTF,TGTGCCAGCAGCGTAGGAGACAGGGCCAAGTGGGATGGCTACACCTTC
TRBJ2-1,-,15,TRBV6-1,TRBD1,CASNDRDRAYNEQFF,TGTGCCAGCAATGACCGGGACAGGGCCTACAATGAGCAGTTCTTC
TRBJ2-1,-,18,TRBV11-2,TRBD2,CASSLDGALAGEGNEQFF,TGTGCCAGCAGCTTAGATGGGGCTCTAGCGGGAGAGGGCAATGAGCAGTTCTTC
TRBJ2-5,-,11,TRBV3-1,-,CASRGEETQYF,TGTGCCAGCAGGGGGGAAGAGACCCAGTACTTC
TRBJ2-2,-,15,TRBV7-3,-,CASSHGLANTGELFF,TGTGCCAGCAGCCATGGACTGGCGAACACCGGGGAGCTGTTTTTT
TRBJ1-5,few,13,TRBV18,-,CASSPGNNQPQHF,TGTGCCAGCTCACCAGGGAACAATCAGCCCCAGCATTTT
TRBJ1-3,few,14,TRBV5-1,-,CASSPIGLGNTIYF,TGCGCCAGCAGCCCGATCGGGCTTGGAAACACCATATATTTT
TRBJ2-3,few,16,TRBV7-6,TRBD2,CASSLGVGGETDTQYF,TGTGCCAGCAGCTTAGGAGTCGGGGGGGAGACAGATACGCAGTATTTT
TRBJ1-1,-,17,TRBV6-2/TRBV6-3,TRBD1,CASSGPGGAMAYTEAFF,TGTGCCAGCAGTGGCCCAGGGGGCGCGATGGCATACACTGAAGCTTTCTTT
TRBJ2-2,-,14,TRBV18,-,CASSQPAGSGELFF,TGTGCCAGCTCACAACCTGCAGGGTCCGGGGAGCTGTTTTTT
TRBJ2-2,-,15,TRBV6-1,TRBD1,CASSKGQGLAGELFF,TGTGCCAGCAGTAAGGGACAGGGGCTCGCCGGGGAGCTGTTTTTT
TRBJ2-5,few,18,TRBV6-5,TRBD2,CASSYSIATSGRGETQYF,TGTGCCAGCAGTTACTCGATAGCGACTAGCGGGAGAGGAGAGACCCAGTACTTC
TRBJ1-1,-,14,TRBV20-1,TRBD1,CSALREGADTEAFF,TGCAGTGCCCTACGGGAGGGGGCCGACACTGAAGCTTTCTTT
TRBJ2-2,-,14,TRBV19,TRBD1,CTSSPTGATGELFF,TGTACCAGTAGTCCTACAGGGGCTACCGGGGAGCTGTTTTTT
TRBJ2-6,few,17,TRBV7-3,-,CASSLSPGISGANVLTF,TGTGCCAGCAGCTTAAGTCCAGGGATATCGGGGGCCAACGTCCTGACTTTC